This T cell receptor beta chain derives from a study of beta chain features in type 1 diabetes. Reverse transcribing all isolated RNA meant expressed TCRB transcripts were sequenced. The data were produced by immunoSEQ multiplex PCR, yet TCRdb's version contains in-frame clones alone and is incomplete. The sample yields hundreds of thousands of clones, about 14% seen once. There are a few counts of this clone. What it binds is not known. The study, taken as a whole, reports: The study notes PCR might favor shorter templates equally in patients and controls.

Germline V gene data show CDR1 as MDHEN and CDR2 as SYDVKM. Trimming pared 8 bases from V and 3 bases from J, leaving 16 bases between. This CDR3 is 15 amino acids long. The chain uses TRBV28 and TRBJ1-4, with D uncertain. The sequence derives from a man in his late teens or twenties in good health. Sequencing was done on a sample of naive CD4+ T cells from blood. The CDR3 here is CASGSQIRSNEKLFF. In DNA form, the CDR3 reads TGTGCCAGCGGGAGTCAGATCCGGTCTAATGAAAAACTGTTTTTT.